This TCR beta chain appears in the sequencing data of a study of blood T cell repertoires in COVID-19. The wider study: Italy, Spain and the United States were the sources of the convalescent and acute COVID-19 samples.

With 3 bases removed from V and 6 bases from J, the gap between germline ends came to 12 bases. Germline V gene sequence: CDR1 LNHDA, CDR2 SQIVND (reference sequence). The CDR3 totals 15 residues. Profiled with immunoSEQ multiplex PCR; TCRdb holds only in-frame clones, not every one. The table records about 200,000 clones, around 92% of them present only once. This receptor was obtained from a man younger than 45 with acute or convalescent COVID-19. Sequenced sample: peripheral blood. The chain is built from TRBV19 and TRBJ1-6; maybe TRBD1 (5 bases). The CDR3 here is CASSIYGARNSPLHF. CDR3 nucleotides: TGTGCCAGTAGTATTTATGGGGCCCGTAATTCACCCCTCCACTTT.